This T cell receptor beta chain was obtained from a study of blood T cell repertoires in COVID-19. Study information: Samples taken during acute and convalescent COVID-19 were collected in the United States, Italy and Spain. PBMCs, B-cell-depleted T cells, or T cells provided the cDNA or gDNA that made up the material.

While infection was still active, Seattle patients were enrolled and then followed longitudinally. Germline values: CDR1 GTSNPN, CDR2 SVGIG (reference sequence). The length of the CDR3 is 13 residues. V lost 4 bases and J 7 bases, leaving 16 bases between the germline ends. The method was immunoSEQ multiplex PCR; TCRdb's version includes in-frame clones alone and lacks a portion of them. The data contain some 160,000 clones, 80% to 90% of them singletons. This clone came up many times. Sequences were obtained from peripheral blood. The TCR sequence derives from a woman aged 80 or over with COVID-19, enrolled during active disease. This chain joins TRBV30 and TRBJ1-2; D is unresolved. CDR3 residues: CAWIELNSGGYTF. CDR3 sequence (DNA): TGTGCCTGGATAGAATTAAACAGCGGTGGCTACACCTTC.